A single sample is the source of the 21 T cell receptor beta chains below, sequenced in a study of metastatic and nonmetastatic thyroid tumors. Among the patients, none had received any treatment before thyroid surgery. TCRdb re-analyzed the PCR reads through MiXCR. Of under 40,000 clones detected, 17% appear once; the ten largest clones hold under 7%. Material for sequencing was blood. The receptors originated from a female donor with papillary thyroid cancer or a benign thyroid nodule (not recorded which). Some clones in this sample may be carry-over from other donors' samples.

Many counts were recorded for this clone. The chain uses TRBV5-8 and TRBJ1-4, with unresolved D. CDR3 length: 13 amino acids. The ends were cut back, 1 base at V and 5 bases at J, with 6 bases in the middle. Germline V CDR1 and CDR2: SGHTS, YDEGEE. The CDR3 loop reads CASSLQINEKLFF. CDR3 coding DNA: TGTGCCAGCAGCTTGCAGATAAATGAAAAACTGTTTTTT. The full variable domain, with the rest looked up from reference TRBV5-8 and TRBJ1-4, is EAGVTQSPTHLIKTRGQQATLRCSPISGHTSVYWYQQALGLGLQFLLWYDEGEERNRGNFPPRFSGRQFPNYSSELNVNALELEDSALYLCASSLQINEKLFFGSGTQLSVL.

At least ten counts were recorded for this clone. The CDR3, as DNA: TGTGCCAGCAGCTTAGGGACAGGGACTCGGCGCAATCAGCCCCAGCATTTT. Amino acids: CASSLGTGTRRNQPQHF. The chain is built from TRBV11-3 and TRBJ1-5, with 8 positions matching TRBD1. The CDR3 covers 17 residues. V was clipped by 1 base and J by 2 bases; unmatched bases: 7. The germline gives CDR1 SGHNT, CDR2 YENEEA.

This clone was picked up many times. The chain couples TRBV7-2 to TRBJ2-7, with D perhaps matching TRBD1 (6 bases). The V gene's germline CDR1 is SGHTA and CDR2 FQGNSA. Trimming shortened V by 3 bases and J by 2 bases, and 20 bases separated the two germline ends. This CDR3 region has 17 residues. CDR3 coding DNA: TGTGCCAGCAGCTTCTCCGGGACAAATTCTTTACCCTACGAGCAGTACTTC. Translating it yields CASSFSGTNSLPYEQYF. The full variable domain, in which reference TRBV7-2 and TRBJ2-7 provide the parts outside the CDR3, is GAGVSQSPSNKVTEKGKDVELRCDPISGHTALYWYRQSLGQGLEFLIYFQGNSAPDKSGLPSDRFSAERTGGSVSTLTIQRTQQEDSAVYLCASSFSGTNSLPYEQYFGPGTRLTVT.

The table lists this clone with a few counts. In DNA form, the CDR3 reads TGTGCCAGCAGGGTGAGACTTTCGGGCTCCTACGAGCAGTACTTC. Its translation is CASRVRLSGSYEQYF. The rearrangement joins TRBV6-2 or TRBV6-3 to TRBJ2-7; no clear D gene. V lost 6 bases and J 0 bases, leaving 15 bases between the germline ends. The CDR3 extends over 15 amino acids. The germline CDR1 and CDR2 sequences are MNHEY and SVGEGT.

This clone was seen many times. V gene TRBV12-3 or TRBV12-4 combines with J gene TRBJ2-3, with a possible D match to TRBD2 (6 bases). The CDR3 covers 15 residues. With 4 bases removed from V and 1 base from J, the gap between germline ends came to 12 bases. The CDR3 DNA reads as TGTGCCAGCAGTTGGAGGGCTAGCGGCACAGATACGCAGTATTTT. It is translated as CASSWRASGTDTQYF.

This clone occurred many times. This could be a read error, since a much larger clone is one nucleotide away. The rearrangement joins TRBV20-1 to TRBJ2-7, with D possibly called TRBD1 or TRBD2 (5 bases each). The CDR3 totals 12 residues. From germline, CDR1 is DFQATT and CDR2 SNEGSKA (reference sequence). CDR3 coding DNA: TGCAGTGTGGGGGACGGACCTTACGGGCAGTACTTC. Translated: CSVGDGPYGQYF.

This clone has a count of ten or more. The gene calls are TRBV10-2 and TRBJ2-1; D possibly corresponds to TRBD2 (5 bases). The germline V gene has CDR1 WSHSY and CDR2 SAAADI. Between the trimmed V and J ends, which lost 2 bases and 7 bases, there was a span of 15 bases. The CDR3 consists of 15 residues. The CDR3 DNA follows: TGCGCCAGCAGTGAGGAGGGATTCCCAAAAAATGAGCAGTTCTTC. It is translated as CASSEEGFPKNEQFF.

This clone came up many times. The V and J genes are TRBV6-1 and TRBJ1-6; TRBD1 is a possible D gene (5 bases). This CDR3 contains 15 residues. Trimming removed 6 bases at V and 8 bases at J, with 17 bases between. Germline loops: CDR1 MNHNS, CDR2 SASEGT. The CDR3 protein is CASSYRRTSHSPLHF. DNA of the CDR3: TGTGCCAGCAGCTATCGGCGGACATCCCATTCACCCCTCCACTTT.

CDR3 DNA: TGCGCCAGCAGCTTGTCCCCCCTCAATTCCCTTGGTGGTGGAAACACCATATATTTT. This gives the protein CASSLSPLNSLGGGNTIYF. J is TRBJ1-3 and V is TRBV5-1; no definite D call. The CDR3 covers 19 residues. Germline lookup yields CDR1 SGHRS and CDR2 YFSETQ. Trimming took 1 base from V and 3 from J, leaving 23 bases between them. Full variable domain (missing parts from reference TRBV5-1 and TRBJ1-3): KAGVTQTPRYLIKTRGQQVTLSCSPISGHRSVSWYQQTPGQGLQFLFEYFSETQRNKGNFPGRFSGRQFSNSRSEMNVSTLELGDSALYLCASSLSPLNSLGGGNTIYFGEGSWLTVV.

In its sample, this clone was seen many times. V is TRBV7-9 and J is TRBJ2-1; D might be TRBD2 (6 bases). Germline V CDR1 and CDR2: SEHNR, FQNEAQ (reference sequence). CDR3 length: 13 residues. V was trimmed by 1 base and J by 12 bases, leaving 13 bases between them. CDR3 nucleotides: TGTGCCAGCAGCTTAGTCGGCGGGGACGGGCAGTTCTTC. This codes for CASSLVGGDGQFF. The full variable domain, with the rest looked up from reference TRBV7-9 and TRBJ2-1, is DTGVSQNPRHKITKRGQNVTFRCDPISEHNRLYWYRQTLGQGPEFLTYFQNEAQLEKSRLLSDRFSAERPKGSFSTLEIQRTEQGDSAMYLCASSLVGGDGQFFGPGTRLTVL.

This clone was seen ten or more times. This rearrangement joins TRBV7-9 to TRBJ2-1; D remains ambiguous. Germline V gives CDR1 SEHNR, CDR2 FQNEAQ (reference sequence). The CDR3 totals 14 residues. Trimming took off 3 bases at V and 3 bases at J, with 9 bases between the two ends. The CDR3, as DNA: TGTGCCAGCAGCTTTCCGCTGAACTACAATGAGCAGTTCTTC. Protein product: CASSFPLNYNEQFF.

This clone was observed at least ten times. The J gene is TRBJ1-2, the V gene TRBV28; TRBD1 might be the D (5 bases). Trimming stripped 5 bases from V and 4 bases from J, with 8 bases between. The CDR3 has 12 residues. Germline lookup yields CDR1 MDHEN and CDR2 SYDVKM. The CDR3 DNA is TGTGCCAGCAGTCCGGGGACCTATGGCTACACCTTC. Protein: CASSPGTYGYTF.

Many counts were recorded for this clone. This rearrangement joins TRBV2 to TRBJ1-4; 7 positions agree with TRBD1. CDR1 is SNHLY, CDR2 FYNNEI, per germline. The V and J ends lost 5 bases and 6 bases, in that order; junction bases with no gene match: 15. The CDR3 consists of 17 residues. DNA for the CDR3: TGTGCCAGCAGTTTGCGGGGTCTTGACAGGGTGGATGAAAAACTGTTTTTT. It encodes CASSLRGLDRVDEKLFF.

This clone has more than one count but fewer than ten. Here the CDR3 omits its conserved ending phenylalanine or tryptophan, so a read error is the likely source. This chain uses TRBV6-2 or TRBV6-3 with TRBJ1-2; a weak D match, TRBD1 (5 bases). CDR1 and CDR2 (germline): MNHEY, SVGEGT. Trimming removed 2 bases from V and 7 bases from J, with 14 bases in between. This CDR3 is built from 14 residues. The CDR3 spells CASSYRRWTPGYTL. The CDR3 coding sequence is TGTGCCAGCAGTTACAGAAGATGGACACCTGGCTACACCTTA.

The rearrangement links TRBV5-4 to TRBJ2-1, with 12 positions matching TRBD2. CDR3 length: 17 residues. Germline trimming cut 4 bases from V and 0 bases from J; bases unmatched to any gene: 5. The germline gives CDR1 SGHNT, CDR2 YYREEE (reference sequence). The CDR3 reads CASSIQTSGSSYNEQFF. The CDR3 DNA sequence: TGTGCCAGCAGCATCCAGACTAGCGGGAGCTCCTACAATGAGCAGTTCTTC.

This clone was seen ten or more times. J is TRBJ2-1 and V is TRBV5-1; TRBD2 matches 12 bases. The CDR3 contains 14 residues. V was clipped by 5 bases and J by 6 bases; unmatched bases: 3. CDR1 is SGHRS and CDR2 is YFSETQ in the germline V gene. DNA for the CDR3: TGCGCCAGCAGACTAGCGGGAGGACTCAATGAGCAGTTCTTC. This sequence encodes CASRLAGGLNEQFF. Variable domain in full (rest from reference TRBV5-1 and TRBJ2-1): KAGVTQTPRYLIKTRGQQVTLSCSPISGHRSVSWYQQTPGQGLQFLFEYFSETQRNKGNFPGRFSGRQFSNSRSEMNVSTLELGDSALYLCASRLAGGLNEQFFGPGTRLTVL.

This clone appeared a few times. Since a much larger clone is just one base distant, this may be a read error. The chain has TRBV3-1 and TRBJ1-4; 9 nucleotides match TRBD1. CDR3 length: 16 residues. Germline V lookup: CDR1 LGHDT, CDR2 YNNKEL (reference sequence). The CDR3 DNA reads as TGTGCCAGCAACCAAGACGACAGGGGGAAAAGTGAAAAACTGTTTTTT. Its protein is CASNQDDRGKSEKLFF.

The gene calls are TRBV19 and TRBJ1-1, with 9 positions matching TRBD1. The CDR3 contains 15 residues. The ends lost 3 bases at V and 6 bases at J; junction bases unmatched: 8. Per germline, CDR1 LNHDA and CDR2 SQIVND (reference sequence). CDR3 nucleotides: TGTGCCAGTAGTATTGTGACAGGGGGGACTCCTGAAGCTTTCTTT. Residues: CASSIVTGGTPEAFF.

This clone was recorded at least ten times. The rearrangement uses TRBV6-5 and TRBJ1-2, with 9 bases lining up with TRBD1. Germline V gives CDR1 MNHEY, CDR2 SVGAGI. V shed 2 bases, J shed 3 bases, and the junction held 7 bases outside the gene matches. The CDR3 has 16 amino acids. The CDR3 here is CASSYRSQGAYYGYTF. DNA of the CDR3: TGTGCCAGCAGTTACCGATCACAGGGGGCCTACTATGGCTACACCTTC.

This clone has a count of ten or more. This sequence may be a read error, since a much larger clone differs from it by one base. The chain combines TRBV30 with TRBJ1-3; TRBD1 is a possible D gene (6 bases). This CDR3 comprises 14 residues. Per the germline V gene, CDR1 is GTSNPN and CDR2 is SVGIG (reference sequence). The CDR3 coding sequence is TGTGCCTGGAGTGCTCGGGACATCGGAAACACCGTATATTTT. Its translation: CAWSARDIGNTVYF. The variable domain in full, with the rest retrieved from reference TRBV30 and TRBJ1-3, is SQTIHQWPATLVQPVGSPLSLECTVEGTSNPNLYWYRQAAGRGLQLLFYSVGIGQISSEVPQNLSASRPQDRQFILSSKKLLLSDSGFYLCAWSARDIGNTVYFGEGSWLTVV.

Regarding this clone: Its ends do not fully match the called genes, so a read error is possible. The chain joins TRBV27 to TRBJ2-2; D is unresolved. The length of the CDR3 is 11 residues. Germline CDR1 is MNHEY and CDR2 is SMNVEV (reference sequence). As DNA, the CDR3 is TGTGCCAGCATTTTAAGCTGGGAGCTGTTTTTT. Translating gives CASILSWELFF.